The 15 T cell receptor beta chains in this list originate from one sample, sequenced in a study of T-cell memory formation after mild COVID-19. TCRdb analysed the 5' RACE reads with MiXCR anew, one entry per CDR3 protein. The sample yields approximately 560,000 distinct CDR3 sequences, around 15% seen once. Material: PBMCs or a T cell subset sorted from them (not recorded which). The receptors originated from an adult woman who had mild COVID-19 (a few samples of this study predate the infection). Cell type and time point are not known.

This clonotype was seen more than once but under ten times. CDR3 loop: CAIKVGGPDTQYF. Written as DNA, the CDR3 is TGTGCCATCAAGGTGGGAGGGCCGGATACGCAGTATTTT. The chain carries TRBV10-3 and TRBJ2-3, with TRBD2 matching over 7 bases. J lost 6 bases, V lost 7 bases, and 7 bases had no gene match. The germline gives CDR1 ENHRY, CDR2 SYGVKD. The CDR3 has 13 residues.

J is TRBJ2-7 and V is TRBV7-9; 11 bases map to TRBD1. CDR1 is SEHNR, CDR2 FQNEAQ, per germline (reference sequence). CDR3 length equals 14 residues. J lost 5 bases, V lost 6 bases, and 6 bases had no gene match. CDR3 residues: CASSTGQGANEQYF. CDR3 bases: TGTGCCAGCAGTACAGGACAGGGGGCAAACGAGCAGTACTTC.

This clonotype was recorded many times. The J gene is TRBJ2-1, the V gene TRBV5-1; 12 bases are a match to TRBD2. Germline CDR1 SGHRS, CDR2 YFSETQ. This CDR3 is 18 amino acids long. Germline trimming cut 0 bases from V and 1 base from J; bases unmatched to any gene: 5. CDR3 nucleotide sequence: TGCGCCAGCAGCTTGGAACTAGCGGGAGGACCTTCCTACAATGAGCAGTTCTTC. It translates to CASSLELAGGPSYNEQFF. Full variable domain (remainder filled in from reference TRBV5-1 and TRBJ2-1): KAGVTQTPRYLIKTRGQQVTLSCSPISGHRSVSWYQQTPGQGLQFLFEYFSETQRNKGNFPGRFSGRQFSNSRSEMNVSTLELGDSALYLCASSLELAGGPSYNEQFFGPGTRLTVL.

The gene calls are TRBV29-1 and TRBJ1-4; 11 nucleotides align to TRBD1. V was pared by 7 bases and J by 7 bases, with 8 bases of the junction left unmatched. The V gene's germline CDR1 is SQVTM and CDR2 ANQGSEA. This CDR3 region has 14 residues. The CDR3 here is CSGGTGTGGEKLFF. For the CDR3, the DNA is TGCAGCGGGGGAACCGGGACAGGGGGTGAAAAACTGTTTTTT.

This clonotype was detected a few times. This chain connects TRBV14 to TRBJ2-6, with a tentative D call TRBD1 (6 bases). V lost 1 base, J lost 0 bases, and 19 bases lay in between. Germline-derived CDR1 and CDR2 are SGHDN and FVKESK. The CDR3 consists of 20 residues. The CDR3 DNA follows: TGTGCCAGCAGCCAAGTTTATCCAGGACAGTTCCCCTCTGGGGCCAACGTCCTGACTTTC. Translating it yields CASSQVYPGQFPSGANVLTF.

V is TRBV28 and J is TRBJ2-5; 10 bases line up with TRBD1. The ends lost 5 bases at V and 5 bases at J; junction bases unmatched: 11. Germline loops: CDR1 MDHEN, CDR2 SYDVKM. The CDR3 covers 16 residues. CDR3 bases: TGTGCCAGCAGTCGCTCCGGGACAGGGGTGGCGGAGACCCAGTACTTC. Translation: CASSRSGTGVAETQYF.

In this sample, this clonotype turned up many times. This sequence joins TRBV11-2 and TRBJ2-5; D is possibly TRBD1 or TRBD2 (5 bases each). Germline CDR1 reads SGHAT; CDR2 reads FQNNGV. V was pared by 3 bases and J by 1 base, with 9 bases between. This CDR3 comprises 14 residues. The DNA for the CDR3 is TGTGCCAGCAGCTTGGGGGTGCGCCAAGAGACCCAGTACTTC. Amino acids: CASSLGVRQETQYF.

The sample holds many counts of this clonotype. The CDR3 sequence: CASSNRGPEQFF. CDR3 nucleotide sequence: TGTGCCAGCAGTAACAGGGGACCTGAGCAGTTCTTC. This chain connects TRBV6-5 to TRBJ2-1, with TRBD1 matching 7 bases. Looked up from germline, CDR1 is MNHEY and CDR2 is SVGAGI. The CDR3 spans 12 residues. Trimming at V came to 5 bases and at J to 9 bases, leaving 4 bases not matched to a gene.

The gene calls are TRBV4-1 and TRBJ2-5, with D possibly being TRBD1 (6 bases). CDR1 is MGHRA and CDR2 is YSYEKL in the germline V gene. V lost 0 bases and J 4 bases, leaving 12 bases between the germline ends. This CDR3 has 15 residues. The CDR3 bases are TGCGCCAGCAGCCAAGATCCAGGGGTAATAGAGACCCAGTACTTC. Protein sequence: CASSQDPGVIETQYF.

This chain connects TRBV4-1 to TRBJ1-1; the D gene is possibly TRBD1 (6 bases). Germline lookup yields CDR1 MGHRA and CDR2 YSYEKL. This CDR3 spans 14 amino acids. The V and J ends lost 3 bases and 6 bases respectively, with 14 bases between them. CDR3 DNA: TGCGCCAGCAGCCACATGGACAGTCTGTCTGAAGCTTTCTTT. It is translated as CASSHMDSLSEAFF.

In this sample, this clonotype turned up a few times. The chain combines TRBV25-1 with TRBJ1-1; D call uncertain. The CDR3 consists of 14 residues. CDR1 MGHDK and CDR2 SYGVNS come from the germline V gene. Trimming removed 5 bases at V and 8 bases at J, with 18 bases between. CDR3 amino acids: CASSSPGWVGEAFF. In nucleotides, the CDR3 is TGTGCCAGCAGTTCTCCGGGTTGGGTGGGGGAAGCTTTCTTT. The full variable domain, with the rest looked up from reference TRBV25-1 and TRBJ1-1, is EADIYQTPRYLVIGTGKKITLECSQTMGHDKMYWYQQDPGMELHLIHYSYGVNSTEKGDLSSESTVSRIRTEHFPLTLESARPSHTSQYLCASSSPGWVGEAFFGQGTRLTVV.

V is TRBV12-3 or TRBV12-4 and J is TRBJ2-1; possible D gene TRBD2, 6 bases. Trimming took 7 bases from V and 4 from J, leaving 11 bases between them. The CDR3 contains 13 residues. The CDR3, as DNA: TGTGCCAGCAAAGGTAGCGGTTACAATGAGCAGTTCTTC. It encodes CASKGSGYNEQFF.

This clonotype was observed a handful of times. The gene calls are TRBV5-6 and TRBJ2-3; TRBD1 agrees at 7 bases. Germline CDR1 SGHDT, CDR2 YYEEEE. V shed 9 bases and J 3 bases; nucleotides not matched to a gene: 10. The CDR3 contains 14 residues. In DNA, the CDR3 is TGTGCCACGGGCTCGGTCAGGGGGACAGATACGCAGTATTTT. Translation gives CATGSVRGTDTQYF.

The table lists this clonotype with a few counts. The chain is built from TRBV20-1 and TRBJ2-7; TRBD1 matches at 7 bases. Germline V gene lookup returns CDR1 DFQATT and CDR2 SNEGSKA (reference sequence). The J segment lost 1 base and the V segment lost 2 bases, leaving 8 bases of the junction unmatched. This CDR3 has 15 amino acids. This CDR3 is CSARIQGNPSYEQYF. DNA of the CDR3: TGCAGTGCTAGAATACAGGGGAACCCATCCTACGAGCAGTACTTC.

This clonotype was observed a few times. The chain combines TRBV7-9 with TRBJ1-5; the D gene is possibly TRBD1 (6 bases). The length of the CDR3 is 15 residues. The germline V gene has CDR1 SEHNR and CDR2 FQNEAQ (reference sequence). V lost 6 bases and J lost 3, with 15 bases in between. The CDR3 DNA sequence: TGTGCCAGCAGTCTCACAGCAGGGGTCAATCAGCCCCAGCATTTT. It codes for CASSLTAGVNQPQHF.